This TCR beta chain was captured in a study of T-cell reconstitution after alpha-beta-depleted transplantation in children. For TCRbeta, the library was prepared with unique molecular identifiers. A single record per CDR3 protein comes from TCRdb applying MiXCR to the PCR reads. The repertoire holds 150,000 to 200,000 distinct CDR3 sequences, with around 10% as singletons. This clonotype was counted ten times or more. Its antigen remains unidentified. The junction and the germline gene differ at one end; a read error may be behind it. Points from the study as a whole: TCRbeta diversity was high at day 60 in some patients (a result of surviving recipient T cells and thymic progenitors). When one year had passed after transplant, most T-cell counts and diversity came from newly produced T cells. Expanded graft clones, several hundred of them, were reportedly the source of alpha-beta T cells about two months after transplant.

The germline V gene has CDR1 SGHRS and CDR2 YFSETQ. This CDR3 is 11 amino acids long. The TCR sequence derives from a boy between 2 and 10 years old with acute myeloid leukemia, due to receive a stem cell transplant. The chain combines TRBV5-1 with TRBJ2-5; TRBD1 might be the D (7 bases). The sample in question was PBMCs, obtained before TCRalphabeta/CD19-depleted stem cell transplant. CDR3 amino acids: CASRGEETQYF. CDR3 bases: TGTGCCAGCAGGGGGGAAGAGACCCAGTACTTC.